Below, 18 T cell receptor beta chains from the same sample are listed, as sequenced in a study of cytomegalovirus exposure and HLA in healthy donors. PCR primers comprised 60 Vbeta and 13 Jbeta primers. The assay was immunoSEQ multiplex PCR, and TCRdb's table has in-frame clones only and misses some. Of a few hundred thousand clones in the sample, roughly four fifths were seen once. Source material: PBMCs. The receptors were gathered from a woman aged 40 to 50 in good health and CMV-seropositive.

The V gene is TRBV5-4, the J gene TRBJ2-1; 8 bases are a match to TRBD2. The CDR3 is 16 amino acids. Germline V gene lookup returns CDR1 SGHNT and CDR2 YYREEE (reference sequence). J was trimmed by 4 bases and V by 3 bases; bases with no gene match: 9. CDR3 nucleotides: TGTGCCAGCAGCTCATCAATAGCGGGGCAGTACAATGAGCAGTTCTTC. Amino acids: CASSSSIAGQYNEQFF.

The rearrangement uses TRBV19 and TRBJ2-6; the match to TRBD2 covers 12 bases. From germline, CDR1 is LNHDA and CDR2 SQIVND (reference sequence). This CDR3 is built from 18 residues. With 6 bases clipped from V and 1 base from J, the junction kept 7 bases outside the gene matches. The CDR3 loop is CASSLSSGRGSGANVLTF. CDR3 in DNA: TGTGCCAGTAGCTTATCTAGCGGGAGGGGATCTGGGGCCAACGTCCTGACTTTC.

This clone was picked up a small number of times. Other nucleotide sequences in the sample specify the same CDR3. The V gene is TRBV28, the J gene TRBJ2-7; 12 positions match TRBD1. Looked up from germline, CDR1 is MDHEN and CDR2 is SYDVKM. CDR3 length: 14 residues. With 6 bases clipped from V and 0 bases from J, the junction kept 0 bases outside the gene matches. The CDR3 is CASRGQGASYEQYF. The CDR3 nucleotides read TGTGCCAGCAGGGGACAGGGGGCCTCCTACGAGCAGTACTTC.

The V and J genes are TRBV9 and TRBJ1-1; a possible D gene is TRBD1 (6 bases). The germline CDR1 and CDR2 sequences are SGDLS and YYNGEE. This CDR3 has 14 residues. Between the trimmed V and J ends, which lost 2 bases and 2 bases, there was a span of 10 bases. The CDR3 protein is CASSVQTGNTEAFF. DNA of the CDR3: TGTGCCAGCAGCGTGCAGACAGGAAACACTGAAGCTTTCTTT.

The chain employs TRBV28 and TRBJ1-5; D may be TRBD1 (6 bases). V gave up 7 bases and J gave up 0 bases, with 16 bases separating them. This CDR3 has 16 amino acids. Germline V lookup: CDR1 MDHEN, CDR2 SYDVKM. The CDR3 DNA reads TGTGCCAGCACCGGGCCGGGGGGCTATAGCAATCAGCCCCAGCATTTT. It specifies CASTGPGGYSNQPQHF.

In this sample, this clone turned up once. The V gene is TRBV15, the J gene TRBJ1-4; D ambiguous. Per the germline V gene, CDR1 is LNHNV and CDR2 is YYDKDF (reference sequence). The germline V and J ends were trimmed by 0 bases and 7 bases, with 9 bases remaining between them. This CDR3 is built from 14 residues. CDR3 in amino acids: CATSREGSGEKLFF. The CDR3 coding sequence is TGTGCCACCAGCAGAGAAGGCAGCGGTGAAAAACTGTTTTTT.

The V and J genes are TRBV5-6 and TRBJ2-4, with 8 bases that match TRBD1. Germline values: CDR1 SGHDT, CDR2 YYEEEE. The CDR3 is made up of 15 amino acids. V lost 4 bases, J lost 4 bases, and 7 bases stayed unmatched. The CDR3 here is CASSPQGAYKNIQYF. The DNA of the CDR3 is TGTGCCAGCAGCCCTCAGGGGGCCTATAAAAACATTCAGTACTTC.

The V gene is TRBV5-5, the J gene TRBJ2-5; 8 positions agree with TRBD1. CDR1 and CDR2 from the germline V gene are SGHKS and YYEKEE (reference sequence). The CDR3 is 13 amino acids. The J segment lost 5 bases and the V segment lost 4 bases, leaving 4 bases of the junction unmatched. This chain's CDR3 is CASSPQGAETQYF. The CDR3 region has the DNA TGTGCCAGCAGCCCGCAGGGGGCGGAGACCCAGTACTTC.

The rearrangement uses TRBV4-1 and TRBJ1-5; D might be TRBD1 (6 bases). The V end lost 1 base, the J end lost 3 bases, and 7 bases lay between the germline ends. The CDR3 extends over 14 amino acids. The germline V gene encodes CDR1 MGHRA and CDR2 YSYEKL. This CDR3 reads CASSQGTDNQPQHF. CDR3 in DNA: TGCGCCAGCAGCCAAGGGACAGACAATCAGCCCCAGCATTTT.

The chain links TRBV6-7 to TRBJ1-1; TRBD1 agrees at 12 bases. TRBV6-7 is placed among ORFs of uncertain function. CDR3 length: 16 residues. V dropped 5 bases and J dropped 3; count of bases not matched to a gene: 7. Here the CDR3 reads CASSARDRGPDTEAFF. Here the CDR3 DNA reads TGTGCCAGCAGTGCCCGGGACAGGGGGCCTGACACTGAAGCTTTCTTT.

The chain uses TRBV12-5 and TRBJ2-3, with TRBD2 matching 15 bases. The germline CDR1 and CDR2 sequences are LGHNT and FRNRAP. The CDR3 has 15 amino acids. Unmatched junction bases numbered 0, after V lost 5 bases and J lost 3 bases. CDR3 DNA: TGTGCTAGTGGTGGACTAGCGGGAGGGACAGATACGCAGTATTTT. Amino acids: CASGGLAGGTDTQYF.

This chain connects TRBV2 to TRBJ1-6, with D tentatively TRBD1 (5 bases). Trimming took off 6 bases at V and 10 bases at J, with 13 bases between the two ends. The CDR3 runs to 13 residues. Germline V gene lookup returns CDR1 SNHLY and CDR2 FYNNEI. CDR3 bases: TGTGCCAGCAGCCCAGGGTTAGGCTCACCCCTCCACTTT. Encoded protein: CASSPGLGSPLHF.

V gene TRBV15 combines with J gene TRBJ2-1; TRBD2 agrees at 12 bases. Trimming removed 1 base from V and 8 bases from J; junction bases left unmatched: 15. From germline, CDR1 is LNHNV and CDR2 YYDKDF (reference sequence). The CDR3 totals 19 residues. The CDR3 spells CATSRASGQLAGGWDEQFF. Here the CDR3 DNA reads TGTGCCACCAGCAGAGCTTCGGGGCAGCTAGCGGGGGGGTGGGATGAGCAGTTCTTC.

To note about this clone: The sample has other DNA sequences that encode this CDR3 too. The rearrangement uses TRBV5-1 and TRBJ2-1; tentatively, D is TRBD1 (5 bases). CDR1 is SGHRS and CDR2 is YFSETQ in the germline V gene. The CDR3 extends over 12 amino acids. Between the trimmed V and J ends, which lost 2 bases and 7 bases, there was a span of 7 bases. The CDR3 loop is CASSFQGNEQFF. CDR3 nucleotides: TGCGCCAGCAGCTTTCAGGGTAATGAGCAGTTCTTC.

The chain couples TRBV10-2 to TRBJ2-7; 9 nucleotides align to TRBD2. Trimming cost V 6 bases and J 5 bases; bases outside gene matches: 8. The CDR3 extends over 14 amino acids. Germline CDR1 is WSHSY and CDR2 is SAAADI. CDR3 sequence reads: CASRPSGNLNEQYF. The CDR3, as DNA: TGCGCCAGCAGGCCTAGCGGGAACTTAAACGAGCAGTACTTC.

CDR3 DNA: TGTGCCACCAGCAGAGATCCAGGGACAGATACGCAGTATTTT. This sequence encodes CATSRDPGTDTQYF. The chain couples TRBV15 to TRBJ2-3; D possibly corresponds to TRBD1 (5 bases). The CDR3 loop spans 14 amino acids. From germline, CDR1 is LNHNV and CDR2 YYDKDF (reference sequence). V was cut by 0 bases and J by 3 bases, with 7 bases left in between.

V usage is TRBV19 and J usage is TRBJ1-3, with a weak D call TRBD1 (5 bases). This CDR3 is built from 14 residues. Deletions cut 8 bases from V and 0 bases from J, with 11 bases between. Germline-derived CDR1 and CDR2 are LNHDA and SQIVND (reference sequence). The CDR3 nucleotides read TGTGCCAGTTGGTGGGGCCACTCTGGAAACACCATATATTTT. This sequence encodes CASWWGHSGNTIYF.

The CDR3 spells CASSRQGVYGYTF. CDR3 DNA: TGTGCCAGTAGTCGACAGGGGGTCTATGGCTACACCTTC. V is TRBV19 and J is TRBJ1-2; 9 nucleotides match TRBD1. The CDR3 sequence is 13 residues long. The germline CDR1 and CDR2 sequences are LNHDA and SQIVND (reference sequence). V lost 5 bases and J lost 4; bases outside the gene matches: 2.